The 22 T cell receptor beta chains listed next were all sequenced from one sample in a study of metastatic and nonmetastatic thyroid tumors (dated by TCRdb to 2018 to 2021). Library method: PCR. Sequenced using an Illumina HiSeq 4000. In TCRdb, the public reads were trimmed at Q25 with fastp and aligned with MiXCR, with productive beta chains retained. The sample profile shows 17,000 or so clones; 21% of them were found once. The ten largest clones take up about 18% of the sample. No treatment had been received by any patient before thyroid surgery. Specimen: tumor tissue. The receptors here all came from a female donor with papillary thyroid cancer or a benign thyroid nodule (not recorded which). Some clones in this sample may be carry-over from other donors' samples.

There are a few counts of this clone. A single base separates this from a much larger clone, so it may be a read error. Additional DNA sequences in this sample encode the identical CDR3. V is TRBV2 and J is TRBJ2-1; D may be TRBD1 (6 bases). The CDR3 runs 13 residues. CDR1 and CDR2 (germline): SNHLY, FYNNEI. V lost 1 base, J lost 9 bases, and 10 bases lay in between. CDR3 sequence reads: CASSEGRGGEQFF. The CDR3 DNA follows: TGTGCCAGCAGTGAAGGTAGAGGGGGTGAGCAGTTCTTC.

At least ten counts were recorded for this clone. J is TRBJ2-7 and V is TRBV5-6, with D perhaps TRBD1 or TRBD2 (5 bases each). V dropped 4 bases and J dropped 3 bases, with 17 bases sitting between them. CDR3 length: 15 amino acids. In germline, CDR1 is SGHDT, CDR2 YYEEEE. The CDR3 is CASSLWGPRDYEQYF. DNA of the CDR3: TGTGCCAGCAGCCTATGGGGACCTCGGGACTACGAGCAGTACTTC.

This clone showed up many times. This chain joins TRBV4-3 and TRBJ1-5; a weak D match, TRBD1 (6 bases). The CDR3 spans 17 residues. Deletions cut 0 bases from V and 4 bases from J, with 16 bases between. Germline V lookup: CDR1 LGHNA, CDR2 YSLEER. The CDR3 here is CASSQDRVAGANQPQHF. The CDR3, as DNA: TGCGCCAGCAGCCAAGATAGGGTGGCAGGGGCTAATCAGCCCCAGCATTTT.

This clone has only one observation. The gene calls are TRBV20-1 and TRBJ2-7; 7 bases map to TRBD2. Germline V gene lookup returns CDR1 DFQATT and CDR2 SNEGSKA (reference sequence). There are 14 residues in the CDR3. J gave up 2 bases and V 0 bases, and 4 bases lay outside the gene matches. The CDR3 region has the DNA TGCAGTGCTAGAGATTGGACTAGTCCCTACGAGCAGTACTTC. Its translation: CSARDWTSPYEQYF.

In its sample, this clone was seen many times. The V gene is TRBV5-1, the J gene TRBJ2-7; 7 positions match TRBD2. The CDR3 is made up of 15 amino acids. The germline V gene has CDR1 SGHRS and CDR2 YFSETQ. V was clipped by 3 bases and J by 3 bases; unmatched bases: 9. The chain's CDR3 is CASSWGVGLGYEQYF. The CDR3 DNA follows: TGCGCCAGCAGCTGGGGGGTAGGACTAGGCTACGAGCAGTACTTC.

The rearrangement links TRBV28 to TRBJ1-2; TRBD1 is a possible D gene (6 bases). Trimming removed 5 bases at V and 9 bases at J, with 16 bases between. CDR3 length: 13 amino acids. The V gene's germline CDR1 is MDHEN and CDR2 SYDVKM. CDR3: CASSTLGGRRYTF. CDR3 in DNA: TGTGCCAGCAGTACCCTAGGGGGTCGGCGCTACACCTTC.

By sample fraction, this clone is medium-sized. The rearrangement uses TRBV6-1 and TRBJ1-2; possible D gene TRBD1, 5 bases. The CDR3 sequence is 12 residues long. V was trimmed by 11 bases and J by 7 bases, leaving 17 bases between them. CDR1 and CDR2 from the germline V gene are MNHNS and SASEGT. CDR3 DNA: TGTGCCGGAGGGGAGGGTTTTGGTGGCTACACCTTC. Protein: CAGGEGFGGYTF.

This clone qualifies as medium-sized. This chain joins TRBV20-1 and TRBJ2-1; 9 bases line up with TRBD2. The CDR3 sequence is 14 residues long. V lost 4 bases, J lost 4 bases, and 5 bases stayed unmatched. Germline CDR1 reads DFQATT; CDR2 reads SNEGSKA (reference sequence). CDR3: CSATTSGLYNEQFF. The CDR3 DNA reads as TGCAGTGCTACCACTAGCGGGCTATACAATGAGCAGTTCTTC.

This clone was seen more than once but under ten times. CDR3 sequence reads: CASSSLYGYTF. CDR3 sequence (DNA): TGTGCCAGCAGCTCCCTTTATGGCTACACCTTC. The chain employs TRBV7-2 and TRBJ1-2; D unclear. V lost 4 bases to trimming and J lost 5 bases, with 5 bases between them. Germline values: CDR1 SGHTA, CDR2 FQGNSA. The CDR3 is 11 residues long.

This clone was recorded many times. CDR3 amino acids: CASSDIGGTETQYF. Written as DNA, the CDR3 is TGTGCCAGCAGCGACATAGGGGGGACGGAGACCCAGTACTTC. The V call is TRBV7-6, the J call TRBJ2-5, with D perhaps being TRBD1 or TRBD2 (6 bases each). This CDR3 comprises 14 residues. Trimming pared 5 bases from V and 5 bases from J, leaving 15 bases between. Germline loops: CDR1 SGHVS, CDR2 FNYEAQ.

This clone was recorded at least ten times. The chain carries TRBV7-2 and TRBJ2-1, with 10 bases fitting TRBD1. CDR3 length equals 18 residues. Germline values: CDR1 SGHTA, CDR2 FQGNSA. With V trimmed by 0 bases and J by 2 bases, 7 bases remained unmatched. The CDR3 region has the DNA TGTGCCAGCAGCTTAGCGCTGGGGGACAGGGGCGCCTACAATGAGCAGTTCTTC. The encoded protein is CASSLALGDRGAYNEQFF.

This clone was detected ten times or more. The chain joins TRBV30 to TRBJ1-1, with 7 positions matching TRBD1. CDR1 is GTSNPN, CDR2 SVGIG, per germline (reference sequence). Germline trimming cut 6 bases from V and 5 bases from J; bases unmatched to any gene: 12. The CDR3 covers 14 residues. DNA of the CDR3: TGTGCCTGTCTCTTAAGACAGGGTAGGACTGAAGCTTTCTTT. It is translated as CACLLRQGRTEAFF.

This clone was observed many times. This chain uses TRBV27 with TRBJ2-3; D remains unclear. Germline CDR1 is MNHEY and CDR2 is SMNVEV (reference sequence). With 2 bases removed from V and 1 base from J, the gap between germline ends came to 10 bases. The CDR3 has 15 residues. As DNA, the CDR3 is TGTGCCAGCAGTTTAGGGATAGGAGGCACAGATACGCAGTATTTT. This translates into CASSLGIGGTDTQYF.

This clone came up a few times. The gene calls are TRBV6-2 or TRBV6-3 and TRBJ2-2; D is possibly TRBD2 (6 bases). Germline lookup yields CDR1 MNHEY and CDR2 SVGEGT. The ends were cut back, 2 bases at V and 5 bases at J, with 9 bases in the middle. The CDR3 is 14 amino acids. The CDR3 bases are TGTGCCAGCAGTTACGGGGCGGGAACCGGGGAGCTGTTTTTT. Translated, it gives CASSYGAGTGELFF.

V usage is TRBV9 and J usage is TRBJ1-1; D may be TRBD1 (5 bases). Trimming pared 1 base from V and 4 bases from J, leaving 11 bases between. CDR1 and CDR2 from the germline V gene are SGDLS and YYNGEE. The CDR3 has 14 amino acids. In nucleotides, the CDR3 is TGTGCCAGCAGCGTATCAGGGTATGGCACTGAAGCTTTCTTT. The encoded protein is CASSVSGYGTEAFF.

This clone was recorded at least ten times. The V gene is TRBV20-1, the J gene TRBJ2-7; D gene ambiguous. The V end lost 1 base, the J end lost 6 bases, and 7 bases lay between the germline ends. CDR1 is DFQATT, CDR2 SNEGSKA, per germline (reference sequence). The CDR3 is 11 amino acids. The CDR3 nucleotides read TGCAGTGCTAGAGGTACCCCCGAGCAGTACTTC. Translating it yields CSARGTPEQYF.

The chain combines TRBV28 with TRBJ2-7; D is uncertain. The germline CDR1 and CDR2 sequences are MDHEN and SYDVKM. The CDR3 is made up of 12 amino acids. Deletions cut 6 bases from V and 3 bases from J, with 9 bases between. CDR3 nucleotide sequence: TGTGCCAGCAGCTTGATCGACTACGAGCAGTACTTC. Protein product: CASSLIDYEQYF.

The chain has TRBV27 and TRBJ1-1; D remains ambiguous. The germline V gene encodes CDR1 MNHEY and CDR2 SMNVEV (reference sequence). The CDR3 contains 12 residues. The V end lost 6 bases, the J end lost 6 bases, and 11 bases lay between the germline ends. The CDR3 here is CASRTPRPEAFF. The CDR3 DNA sequence: TGTGCCAGCAGGACACCCAGGCCTGAAGCTTTCTTT.

In this sample, this clone turned up many times. V gene TRBV4-2 combines with J gene TRBJ2-1, with 13 bases aligning to TRBD2. The V gene end was trimmed by 4 bases and the J gene end by 9 bases; junction bases not matched to a gene: 12. Germline V gives CDR1 LGHNA, CDR2 YNFKEQ. CDR3 length equals 17 residues. As DNA, the CDR3 is TGTGCCAGCAGCCTCGGACTAGCGGGAGCATTAGCGGGTGAGCAGTTCTTC. Its translation: CASSLGLAGALAGEQFF.

The chain is built from TRBV19 and TRBJ1-5; unclear D gene. CDR1 is LNHDA, CDR2 SQIVND, per germline (reference sequence). The CDR3 runs 15 residues. V lost 7 bases to trimming and J lost 1 base, with 14 bases between them. CDR3 bases: TGTGCCAGTATCCCAAGACCGGGGAGCAATCAGCCCCAGCATTTT. Translating gives CASIPRPGSNQPQHF.

Here the CDR3 DNA reads TGTGCCAGCAGCCGCCGGTTGGGGGAGCCCCTTGAAGCTTTCTTT. Its translation: CASSRRLGEPLEAFF. J is TRBJ1-1 and V is TRBV27; perhaps TRBD1 as D (5 bases). Trimming took 6 bases from V and 7 from J, leaving 21 bases between them. Looked up from germline, CDR1 is MNHEY and CDR2 is SMNVEV (reference sequence). The CDR3 is 15 amino acids.

This sequence joins TRBV28 and TRBJ2-7; 8 positions agree with TRBD1. The CDR3 is made up of 14 amino acids. Germline CDR1 is MDHEN and CDR2 is SYDVKM. Germline trimming cut 10 bases from V and 6 bases from J; bases unmatched to any gene: 14. The CDR3 coding sequence is TGTGCCACACTAACAGGATCGACAGGGGCCGAGCAGTACTTC. Translating it yields CATLTGSTGAEQYF.